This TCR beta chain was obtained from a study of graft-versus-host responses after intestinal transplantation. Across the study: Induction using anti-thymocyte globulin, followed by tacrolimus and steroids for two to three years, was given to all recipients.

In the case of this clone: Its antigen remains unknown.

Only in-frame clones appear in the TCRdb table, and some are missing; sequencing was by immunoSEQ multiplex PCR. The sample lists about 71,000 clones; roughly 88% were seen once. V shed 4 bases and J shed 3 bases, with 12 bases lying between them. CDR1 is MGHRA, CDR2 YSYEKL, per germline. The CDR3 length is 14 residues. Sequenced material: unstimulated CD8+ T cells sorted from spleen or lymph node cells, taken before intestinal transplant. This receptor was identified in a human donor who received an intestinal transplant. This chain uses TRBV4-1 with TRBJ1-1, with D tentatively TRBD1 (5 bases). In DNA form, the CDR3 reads TGCGCCAGCAGCCTCGGGAGGGGTCACACTGAAGCTTTCTTT. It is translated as CASSLGRGHTEAFF.